One sample yielded the 32 T cell receptor beta chains listed below, sequenced in a study of blood T cell repertoires in COVID-19 (dated by TCRdb to 2020 to 2022). Library preparation used the immunoSEQ multiplex PCR assay. In its TCRdb copy, this immuneACCESS table keeps in-frame sequences only and misses some clones. Where compared with another copy, unresolved V genes explain less than half of these, and the others have no known cause. For this sample there are 360,000 or so clones; over 75% appear just once. Roughly 3% of the sample belongs to the ten largest clones. Sequencing was carried out using PBMCs or T cells enriched from blood (not recorded which). The receptors originated from a woman between 25 and 40 years old who had recovered from COVID-19.

This chain uses TRBV6-2 or TRBV6-3 with TRBJ1-4, with a tentative D call TRBD1 (5 bases). V was trimmed by 6 bases and J by 7 bases, leaving 18 bases between them. This CDR3 is 15 amino acids long. CDR1 MNHEY and CDR2 SVGEGT come from the germline V gene. CDR3: CASSSRGRGGEKLFF. CDR3 DNA: TGTGCCAGCAGCTCACGGGGCCGCGGGGGTGAAAAACTGTTTTTT.

The chain has TRBV5-1 and TRBJ1-4, with 7 bases matching TRBD1. V shed 0 bases, J shed 8 bases, and the junction held 7 bases outside the gene matches. Germline CDR1 SGHRS, CDR2 YFSETQ. There are 15 residues in the CDR3. The CDR3 reads CASSLGQGGYEKLFF. The CDR3 bases are TGCGCCAGCAGCTTGGGACAGGGAGGTTACGAAAAACTGTTTTTT.

The J gene is TRBJ1-2, the V gene TRBV10-1; D is ambiguous. Per the germline V gene, CDR1 is WNHNN and CDR2 is SYGVQD (reference sequence). V was pared by 7 bases and J by 3 bases, with 15 bases between. CDR3 length: 14 amino acids. This CDR3 reads CASIRGIRDYGYTF. In nucleotides, the CDR3 is TGCGCCAGCATCCGGGGAATACGAGACTATGGCTACACCTTC.

V usage is TRBV6-1 and J usage is TRBJ2-7, with a weak D call TRBD1 (6 bases). The CDR3 is made up of 14 amino acids. Trimming left V 2 bases short and J 4 bases short, with 12 bases between. CDR1 and CDR2 (germline): MNHNS, SASEGT. In nucleotides, the CDR3 is TGTGCCAGCAGTGAAAGGGACACCTTTTACGAGCAGTACTTC. Translated: CASSERDTFYEQYF.

The V call is TRBV10-3, the J call TRBJ2-3, with 8 nucleotides matching TRBD2. Germline values: CDR1 ENHRY, CDR2 SYGVKD. This CDR3 is 15 amino acids long. After removal of 4 bases from V and 4 bases from J, the junction contained 7 bases not matched to a gene. The CDR3, as DNA: TGTGCCATCAGTGTCAGCGGGAGAGCCTCAGATACGCAGTATTTT. Amino acids: CAISVSGRASDTQYF.

The chain has TRBV5-4 and TRBJ1-1; D is perhaps TRBD1 (6 bases). The CDR3 runs 15 residues. The V end was cut by 4 bases, the J end by 2 bases, with 15 bases between. Germline lookup yields CDR1 SGHNT and CDR2 YYREEE (reference sequence). DNA of the CDR3: TGTGCCAGCAGCGGGGCTCAACAGGGTAACACTGAAGCTTTCTTT. Translated, it gives CASSGAQQGNTEAFF.

The rearrangement links TRBV29-1 to TRBJ2-7, with 10 bases lining up with TRBD2. The CDR3 totals 12 residues. CDR1 SQVTM and CDR2 ANQGSEA come from the germline V gene. V shed 7 bases and J 5 bases; nucleotides not matched to a gene: 5. The CDR3 sequence: CSAGLAADEQYF. Here the CDR3 DNA reads TGCAGCGCCGGACTAGCGGCCGACGAGCAGTACTTC.

This rearrangement joins TRBV15 to TRBJ1-6, with D unresolved. The CDR3 contains 18 residues. The ends were cut back, 0 bases at V and 7 bases at J, with 19 bases in the middle. CDR1 is LNHNV and CDR2 is YYDKDF in the germline V gene (reference sequence). The CDR3 is CATSRDSTRSGSNSPLHF. In DNA, the CDR3 is TGTGCCACCAGCAGAGATTCTACTCGGTCAGGATCCAATTCACCCCTCCACTTT.

J is TRBJ1-2 and V is TRBV2; perhaps TRBD1 as D (5 bases). This CDR3 has 14 amino acids. CDR1 is SNHLY, CDR2 FYNNEI, per germline. Trimming removed 2 bases at V and 4 bases at J, with 11 bases between. The CDR3: CASSESQGFYGYTF. CDR3 DNA: TGTGCCAGCAGTGAAAGTCAGGGCTTCTATGGCTACACCTTC.

The J gene is TRBJ2-3, the V gene TRBV27; 9 positions agree with TRBD1. Germline CDR1 reads MNHEY; CDR2 reads SMNVEV (reference sequence). Trimming cost V 5 bases and J 5 bases; bases outside gene matches: 8. CDR3 length equals 15 residues. CDR3 region: CASSTGQGWIDTQYF. The CDR3 DNA reads TGTGCCAGCAGTACCGGACAGGGGTGGATAGATACGCAGTATTTT.

The J gene is TRBJ2-3, the V gene TRBV5-1, with 13 bases that match TRBD2. CDR1 is SGHRS, CDR2 YFSETQ, per germline. The trim removed 4 bases at V and 4 bases at J, leaving 9 bases unmatched. The CDR3 has 17 amino acids. Here the CDR3 DNA reads TGCGCCAGCAGCAGGCAGACTAGCGGGAGGTTCCCAGATACGCAGTATTTT. This translates into CASSRQTSGRFPDTQYF.

V usage is TRBV3-1 (or the pseudogene TRBV3-2) and J usage is TRBJ2-7; TRBD1 matches at 9 bases. Germline V gene data show CDR1 as LGHDT and CDR2 as YNNKEL (reference sequence). The V and J ends lost 4 bases and 7 bases, in that order; junction bases with no gene match: 5. The CDR3 runs to 13 residues. For the CDR3, the DNA is TGTGCCAGCAGCCCAACGACAGGGGGAGAGCAGTACTTC. Its protein is CASSPTTGGEQYF.

J is TRBJ2-1 and V is TRBV5-5, with 13 bases matching TRBD2. V was clipped by 4 bases and J by 3 bases; unmatched bases: 1. Per germline, CDR1 SGHKS and CDR2 YYEKEE (reference sequence). The CDR3 is made up of 15 amino acids. The CDR3 region has the DNA TGTGCCAGCAGCCGACTAGCGGGGGGCTACAATGAGCAGTTCTTC. Amino acids: CASSRLAGGYNEQFF.

The chain joins TRBV11-3 to TRBJ2-5; D not certain. The CDR3 has 12 residues. Germline assignment: CDR1 SGHNT and CDR2 YENEEA. Trimming cost V 1 base and J 5 bases, with 5 bases left between them. The chain's CDR3 is CASSLGRETQYF. CDR3 in DNA: TGTGCCAGCAGCTTAGGCAGGGAGACCCAGTACTTC.

The chain joins TRBV7-9 to TRBJ2-1; weak D call: TRBD2 (6 bases). Germline CDR1 SEHNR, CDR2 FQNEAQ (reference sequence). V lost 5 bases to trimming and J lost 2 bases, with 13 bases between them. There are 15 residues in the CDR3. For the CDR3, the DNA is TGTGCCAGCAGCCCCAGACTAGGGGCCTACAATGAGCAGTTCTTC. Translation gives CASSPRLGAYNEQFF.

The rearrangement uses TRBV5-1 and TRBJ1-1, with unresolved D. From germline, CDR1 is SGHRS and CDR2 YFSETQ. V was pared by 0 bases and J by 7 bases, with 4 bases between. The CDR3 length is 11 residues. The DNA for the CDR3 is TGCGCCAGCAGCTTGGACAGTGAAGCTTTCTTT. It specifies CASSLDSEAFF.

The chain links TRBV7-2 to TRBJ1-2, with 10 nucleotides matching TRBD1. V trimming: 4 bases; J trimming: 5 bases; junction bases outside the gene matches: 7. The CDR3 extends over 15 amino acids. Germline assignment: CDR1 SGHTA and CDR2 FQGNSA. The CDR3 region has the DNA TGTGCCAGCAGCTACGACAGGGGGCTTCGGTATGGCTACACCTTC. As protein: CASSYDRGLRYGYTF.

This chain uses TRBV2 with TRBJ2-7, with a weak D call TRBD2 (7 bases). The V end lost 8 bases, the J end lost 3 bases, and 11 bases lay between the germline ends. There are 12 residues in the CDR3. From germline, CDR1 is SNHLY and CDR2 FYNNEI. The CDR3 region has the DNA TGTGCCAGCGGGGGGGCATTCTACGAGCAGTACTTC. Translated: CASGGAFYEQYF.

This CDR3 reads CASSQGLPGGNYGYTF. DNA of the CDR3: TGTGCCAGCAGCCAGGGACTCCCAGGAGGGAACTATGGCTACACCTTC. This chain connects TRBV3-1 (or the pseudogene TRBV3-2) to TRBJ1-2; D may be TRBD1 (5 bases). This CDR3 is 16 amino acids long. The ends were cut back, 3 bases at V and 2 bases at J, with 16 bases in the middle. Germline CDR1 and CDR2: LGHDT and YNNKEL (reference sequence).

The gene calls are TRBV9 and TRBJ1-2; a possible D gene is TRBD1 (5 bases). This CDR3 has 16 amino acids. V shed 0 bases and J shed 4 bases, with 16 bases lying between them. Germline values: CDR1 SGDLS, CDR2 YYNGEE. The CDR3 here is CASSVEGDVWPYGYTF. The CDR3 nucleotides read TGTGCCAGCAGCGTAGAAGGGGATGTTTGGCCCTATGGCTACACCTTC.

The V and J genes are TRBV5-5 and TRBJ1-4, with 7 nucleotides matching TRBD1. Germline V lookup: CDR1 SGHKS, CDR2 YYEKEE (reference sequence). V lost 4 bases, J lost 8 bases, and 8 bases stayed unmatched. The CDR3 extends over 14 amino acids. This chain's CDR3 is CASSIAQGYEKLFF. The CDR3 DNA follows: TGTGCCAGCAGCATAGCACAGGGGTACGAAAAACTGTTTTTT.

J is TRBJ2-1 and V is TRBV27, with TRBD2 matching 7 bases. CDR1 is MNHEY, CDR2 SMNVEV, per germline (reference sequence). This CDR3 spans 15 amino acids. The trim removed 2 bases at V and 9 bases at J, leaving 10 bases unmatched. The chain's CDR3 is CASSLKRDGEGEQFF. The CDR3, as DNA: TGTGCCAGCAGTTTAAAGCGGGACGGAGAAGGTGAGCAGTTCTTC.

This sequence joins TRBV19 and TRBJ1-5; 9 bases match TRBD1. J was trimmed by 2 bases and V by 10 bases; bases with no gene match: 21. Germline loops: CDR1 LNHDA, CDR2 SQIVND (reference sequence). The CDR3 has 19 residues. As DNA, the CDR3 is TGTGCCACTACGGACAGGGGAGCATTGATATACGATGGCAATCAGCCCCAGCATTTT. It yields the protein CATTDRGALIYDGNQPQHF.

This clone was found a few times. The chain combines TRBV11-1 with TRBJ2-1, with D hard to call. V lost 3 bases and J 0 bases, leaving 6 bases between the germline ends. CDR3 size: 14 residues. CDR1 and CDR2 (germline): SGHAT, FQDESV (reference sequence). DNA for the CDR3: TGTGCCAGCAGCTTCGAGAACTCCTACAATGAGCAGTTCTTC. Amino acid sequence: CASSFENSYNEQFF.

This clone was recorded a few times. This chain uses TRBV4-2 with TRBJ1-5; TRBD1 aligns across 7 bases. The CDR3 has 16 amino acids. Germline V gene sequence: CDR1 LGHNA, CDR2 YNFKEQ. The V and J ends lost 0 bases and 2 bases, in that order; junction bases with no gene match: 4. CDR3: CASSQDVTGGNQPQHF. CDR3 bases: TGTGCCAGCAGCCAAGATGTTACAGGGGGCAATCAGCCCCAGCATTTT.

V is TRBV18 and J is TRBJ1-2, with TRBD1 as a possible D gene (5 bases). Germline V CDR1 and CDR2: KGHSH, LQKENI. This CDR3 is 15 amino acids long. V was trimmed by 3 bases and J by 3 bases, leaving 14 bases between them. In nucleotides, the CDR3 is TGTGCCAGCTCACCGGAGGGGCGCGGGGACTATGGCTACACCTTC. This sequence encodes CASSPEGRGDYGYTF.

This rearrangement joins TRBV7-2 to TRBJ1-5; 7 bases align to TRBD1. Germline lookup yields CDR1 SGHTA and CDR2 FQGNSA. The CDR3 totals 15 residues. J was trimmed by 5 bases and V by 3 bases; bases with no gene match: 7. CDR3 sequence reads: CASSFFGQDYQPQHF. CDR3 nucleotide sequence: TGTGCCAGCAGCTTTTTCGGACAGGACTATCAGCCCCAGCATTTT.

The chain links TRBV28 to TRBJ1-1, with D perhaps TRBD1 (5 bases). V was cut by 6 bases and J by 0 bases, with 11 bases left in between. The CDR3 length is 14 residues. The germline gives CDR1 MDHEN, CDR2 SYDVKM. CDR3 in amino acids: CASSRGGMNTEAFF. CDR3 DNA sequence: TGTGCCAGCAGCCGGGGGGGGATGAACACTGAAGCTTTCTTT.

The chain recombines TRBV28 with TRBJ2-6; TRBD2 matches 7 bases. V lost 4 bases, J lost 1 base, and 7 bases stayed unmatched. This CDR3 is built from 17 residues. CDR1 is MDHEN, CDR2 SYDVKM, per germline. The CDR3 DNA reads TGTGCCAGCAGTTCCGCTGGGGGGGTTTCTGGGGCCAACGTCCTGACTTTC. It yields the protein CASSSAGGVSGANVLTF.

J is TRBJ1-1 and V is TRBV13; D unresolved. V was clipped by 4 bases and J by 1 base, with 10 bases between them. CDR1 PRHDT and CDR2 FYEKMQ come from the germline V gene (reference sequence). The CDR3 is 14 residues long. CDR3 loop: CASSYREPNTEAFF. CDR3 in DNA: TGTGCCAGCAGCTACCGCGAGCCGAACACTGAAGCTTTCTTT.

V and J are TRBV6-5 and TRBJ2-7, with a weak D call TRBD2 (7 bases). The V and J ends lost 7 bases and 2 bases respectively, with 15 bases between them. The CDR3 consists of 14 residues. CDR1 and CDR2 from the germline V gene are MNHEY and SVGAGI. CDR3 region: CASTWGGATYEQYF. The CDR3 bases are TGTGCCAGCACTTGGGGGGGGGCGACCTACGAGCAGTACTTC.

The chain uses TRBV3-1 (or the pseudogene TRBV3-2) and TRBJ2-7; 7 nucleotides line up with TRBD2. V lost 0 bases to trimming and J lost 1 base; unmatched junction nucleotides: 6. Germline V gives CDR1 LGHDT, CDR2 YNNKEL (reference sequence). The CDR3 spans 16 residues. CDR3 sequence: CASSQDRLAESYEQYF. The CDR3 bases are TGTGCCAGCAGCCAAGATAGGCTAGCGGAGTCCTACGAGCAGTACTTC.